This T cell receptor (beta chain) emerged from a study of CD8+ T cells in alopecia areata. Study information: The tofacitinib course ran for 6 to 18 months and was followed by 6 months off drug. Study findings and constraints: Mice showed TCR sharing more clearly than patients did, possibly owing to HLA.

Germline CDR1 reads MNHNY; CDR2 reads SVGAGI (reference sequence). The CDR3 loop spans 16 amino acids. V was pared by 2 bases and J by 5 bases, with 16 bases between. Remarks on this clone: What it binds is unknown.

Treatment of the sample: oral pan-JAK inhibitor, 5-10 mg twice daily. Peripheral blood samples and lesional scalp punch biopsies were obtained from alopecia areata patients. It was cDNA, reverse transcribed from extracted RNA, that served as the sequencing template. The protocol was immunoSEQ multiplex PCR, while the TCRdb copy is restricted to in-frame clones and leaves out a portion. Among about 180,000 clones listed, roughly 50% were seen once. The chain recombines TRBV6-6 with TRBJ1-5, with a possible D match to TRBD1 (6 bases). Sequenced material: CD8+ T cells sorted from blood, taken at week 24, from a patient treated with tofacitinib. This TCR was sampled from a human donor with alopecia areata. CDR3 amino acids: CASSYARPTGDQPQHF. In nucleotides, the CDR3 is TGTGCCAGCAGTTACGCGCGACCGACAGGAGATCAGCCCCAGCATTTT.